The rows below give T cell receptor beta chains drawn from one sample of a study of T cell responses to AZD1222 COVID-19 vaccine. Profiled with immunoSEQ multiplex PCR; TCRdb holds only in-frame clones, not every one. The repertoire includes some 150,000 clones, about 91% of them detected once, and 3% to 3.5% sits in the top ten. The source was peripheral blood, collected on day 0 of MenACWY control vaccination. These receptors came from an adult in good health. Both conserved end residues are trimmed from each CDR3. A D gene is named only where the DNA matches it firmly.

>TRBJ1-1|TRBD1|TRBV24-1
ATRGQGALGNTEAF
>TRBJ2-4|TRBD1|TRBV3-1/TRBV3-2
ASSRFGQGSNIQY
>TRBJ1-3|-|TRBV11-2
ASSFASNTIY
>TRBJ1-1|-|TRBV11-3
ASSPTGQGRGLNTEAF
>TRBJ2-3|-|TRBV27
ASMNSAGWADTQY
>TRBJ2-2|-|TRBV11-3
ASSLNPLTGELF
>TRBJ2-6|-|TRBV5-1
ASSLMGAGANVLT
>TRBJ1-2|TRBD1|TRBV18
ASSYRDSNYGYT
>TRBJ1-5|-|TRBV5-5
ASSFGGASNQPQH
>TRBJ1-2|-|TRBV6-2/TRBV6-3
ASSYFLGSTGVNYGYT
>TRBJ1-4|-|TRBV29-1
SVASPREKLF
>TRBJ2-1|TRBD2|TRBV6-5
ASSYGGSTAYNEQF
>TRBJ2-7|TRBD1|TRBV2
ASTWNRGAEQY
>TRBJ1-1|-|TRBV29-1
SVEFRTVTNTEAF
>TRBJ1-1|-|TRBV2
ASSLQGPTEAF
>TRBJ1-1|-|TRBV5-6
ASSSGLNTEAF
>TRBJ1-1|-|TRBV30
AWRGDRRSPVF
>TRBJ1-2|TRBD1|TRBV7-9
ASSLQGASSGGYT
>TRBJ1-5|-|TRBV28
ASSMRGAINQPQH
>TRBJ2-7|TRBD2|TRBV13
ASSLGATSGGDEQY
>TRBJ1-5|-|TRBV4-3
ASSQARDQPQH
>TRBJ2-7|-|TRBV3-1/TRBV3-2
ASSQDWARSGEQY
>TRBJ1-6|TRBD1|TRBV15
ATSRLTGGTHSPLH
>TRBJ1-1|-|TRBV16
ASSQGAEAF
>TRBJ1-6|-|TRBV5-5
ASSFRDGVFTLH
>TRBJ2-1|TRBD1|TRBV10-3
AISESIRGRNEQF
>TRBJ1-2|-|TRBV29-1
SVEDRGGNGYT
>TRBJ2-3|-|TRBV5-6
ASSYRTTGTDTQY
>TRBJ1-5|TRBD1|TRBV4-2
ASSHTSGQGGQPQH
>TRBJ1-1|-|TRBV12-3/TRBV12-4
ASSFSSTEAF
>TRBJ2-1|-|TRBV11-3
ASSFSGNEQF
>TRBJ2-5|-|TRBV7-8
ASTPGRETQY
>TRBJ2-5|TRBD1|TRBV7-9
ASSPTGGRSSGETQY
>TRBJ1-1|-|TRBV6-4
ASRPGILENTEAF
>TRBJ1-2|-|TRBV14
ASSPGTNYGYT
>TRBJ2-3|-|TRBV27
ASSLWGSTDTQY
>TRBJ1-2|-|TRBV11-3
ASSLEGGNYGYT
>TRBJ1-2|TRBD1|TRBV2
ASSNRGVDYGYT
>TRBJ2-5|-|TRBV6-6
ASSPQGSETQY
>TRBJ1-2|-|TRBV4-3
ASSQELTIPNYGYT
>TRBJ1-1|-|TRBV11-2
ASSLEAENTEAF
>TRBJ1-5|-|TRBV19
ASRGWGDRGQSPQH
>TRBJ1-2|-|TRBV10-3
AISVGTDYGYT
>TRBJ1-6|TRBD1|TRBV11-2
ASSLTRQGRNSPLH
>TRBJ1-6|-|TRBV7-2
ASSFGTRSYNSPLH
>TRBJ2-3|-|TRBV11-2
ASSLGSRGGDTQY
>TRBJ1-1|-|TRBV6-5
ASASRSGFTEAF
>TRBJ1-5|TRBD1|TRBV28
ASRPNRGANQPQH
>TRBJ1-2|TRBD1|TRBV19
ASLRTGGPNYGYT
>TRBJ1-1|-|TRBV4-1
ASSGRVQGLDTEAF